These 11 T cell receptor beta chains were sequenced from one sample in a study of identifying expanded T cells in peripheral blood. Repertoires were generated with immunoSEQ multiplex PCR, while TCRdb's copy carries only in-frame clones and drops some. The table shows 100,000 to 110,000 clones, with around nine tenths occurring only once. Sequencing was done on a sample of blood. Receptors were obtained from a person aged 18-70 years in good health.

The rearrangement joins TRBV5-6 to TRBJ1-2; no firm D call. Germline V gene lookup returns CDR1 SGHDT and CDR2 YYEEEE. The CDR3 covers 12 residues. V shed 3 bases and J shed 0 bases, with 3 bases lying between them. CDR3 loop: CASSYANYGYTF. The DNA of the CDR3 is TGTGCCAGCAGCTATGCTAACTATGGCTACACCTTC. Using reference TRBV5-6 and TRBJ1-2 for the parts outside the CDR3, the full variable domain is DAGVTQSPTHLIKTRGQQVTLRCSPKSGHDTVSWYQQALGQGPQFIFQYYEEEERQRGNFPDRFSGHQFPNYSSELNVNALLLGDSALYLCASSYANYGYTFGSGTRLTVV.

The chain couples TRBV7-9 to TRBJ2-1, with D possibly matching TRBD2 (5 bases). Looked up from germline, CDR1 is SEHNR and CDR2 is FQNEAQ (reference sequence). This CDR3 is built from 16 residues. V was cut by 4 bases and J by 1 base, with 14 bases left in between. The chain's CDR3 is CASSSLTSLSYNEQFF. The CDR3 DNA reads TGTGCCAGCAGCTCCCTAACTAGTTTATCCTACAATGAGCAGTTCTTC.

The chain recombines TRBV27 with TRBJ2-2; 8 positions agree with TRBD2. The V segment lost 6 bases and the J segment 2 bases; nucleotides outside the gene matches: 11. Looked up from germline, CDR1 is MNHEY and CDR2 is SMNVEV (reference sequence). The CDR3 length is 17 residues. CDR3 region: CASRRRLAGINTGELFF. CDR3 DNA sequence: TGTGCCAGCAGGCGCCGTCTAGCGGGTATAAACACCGGGGAGCTGTTTTTT.

This chain connects TRBV30 to TRBJ1-5; the D gene is possibly TRBD1 (6 bases). Trimming shortened V by 0 bases and J by 7 bases, and 19 bases separated the two germline ends. Germline-derived CDR1 and CDR2 are GTSNPN and SVGIG (reference sequence). The CDR3 extends over 16 amino acids. The CDR3 sequence: CAWSVKAGELRQPQHF. CDR3 DNA: TGTGCCTGGAGTGTAAAGGCAGGGGAGTTGCGGCAGCCCCAGCATTTT.

Comment on this clone: The germline gene is not matched at one end of the junction; a read error may be the cause. J is TRBJ2-4 and V is TRBV5-6, with a weak D call TRBD1 (6 bases). The germline V gene encodes CDR1 SGHDT and CDR2 YYEEEE. The CDR3 has 16 residues. The CDR3, as DNA: TGTGCCAGCAGTTTGGATACAGGGTACGTCAAAAACATTCAGTACTTC. As protein: CASSLDTGYVKNIQYF.

The V and J genes are TRBV5-4 and TRBJ1-3; D is unclear. The CDR3 has 15 amino acids. Germline CDR1 reads SGHNT; CDR2 reads YYREEE (reference sequence). Trimming took off 0 bases at V and 0 bases at J, with 7 bases between the two ends. Here the CDR3 reads CASSLGLSSGNTIYF. The CDR3 nucleotides are TGTGCCAGCAGCTTGGGGCTGAGCTCTGGAAACACCATATATTTT.

The chain uses TRBV6-1 and TRBJ1-1; tentatively, D is TRBD1 (5 bases). This CDR3 contains 13 residues. Per the germline V gene, CDR1 is MNHNS and CDR2 is SASEGT. Trimming cost V 8 bases and J 3 bases, with 13 bases left between them. The CDR3 DNA sequence: TGTGCCAGCGGCTTTGGGGGTCACACTGAAGCTTTCTTT. Amino acid sequence: CASGFGGHTEAFF.

The chain uses TRBV29-1 and TRBJ2-1, with 11 bases aligning to TRBD2. This CDR3 has 15 residues. The germline V gene has CDR1 SQVTM and CDR2 ANQGSEA. After removal of 1 base from V and 2 bases from J, the junction contained 1 base not matched to a gene. The CDR3 spells CSVEGLAGTYNEQFF. CDR3 nucleotide sequence: TGCAGCGTTGAAGGACTAGCGGGGACCTACAATGAGCAGTTCTTC.

V is TRBV18 and J is TRBJ1-5, with no clear D. Trimming cost V 2 bases and J 6 bases, with 8 bases left between them. The CDR3 spans 13 residues. From germline, CDR1 is KGHSH and CDR2 LQKENI. The CDR3 protein is CASSPSASQPQHF. CDR3 DNA sequence: TGTGCCAGCTCACCAAGTGCCAGTCAGCCCCAGCATTTT. Using reference TRBV18 and TRBJ1-5 for the parts outside the CDR3, the full variable domain is NAGVMQNPRHLVRRRGQEARLRCSPMKGHSHVYWYRQLPEEGLKFMVYLQKENIIDESGMPKERFSAEFPKEGPSILRIQQVVRGDSAAYFCASSPSASQPQHFGDGTRLSIL.

Here the CDR3 DNA reads TGTGCCAGCAGCACACCGGGACAGTCCTACGAGCAGTACTTC. Translating it yields CASSTPGQSYEQYF. The chain combines TRBV5-4 with TRBJ2-7; 7 bases fit TRBD1. Germline V gene data show CDR1 as SGHNT and CDR2 as YYREEE (reference sequence). The CDR3 loop spans 14 amino acids. The trim removed 4 bases at V and 1 base at J, leaving 5 bases unmatched.

This clone occurred once. CDR3 coding DNA: TGCGCCAGCAGCTTGTCCGAAACAATGGGGGGCTACACCTTC. This encodes CASSLSETMGGYTF. The gene calls are TRBV5-1 and TRBJ1-2; D remains ambiguous. The ends were cut back, 1 base at V and 8 bases at J, with 15 bases in the middle. Looked up from germline, CDR1 is SGHRS and CDR2 is YFSETQ. CDR3 length equals 14 residues.